This T cell receptor (beta chain) was captured in a study of CXCR3-negative and CXCR3-positive naive CD8 T cells. In the study overall: The total count of TRB reads reached about 135 million, and each library contributed about 1.5 +/- 0.3 million.

Study results and limitations: Partially decreased CXCR3 expression was recorded after cryopreservation, and fresh PBMCs were used in most assays. Naive cells positive for CXCR3 carried more hydrophobic TRB CDR3s than CXCR3-negative ones. Memory cells differed in TRBV-TRBJ usage, but naive CXCR3-negative and CXCR3-positive cells had similar usage. Memory CD8+ T cell repertoires were far less diverse than both naive subsets.

The CDR3 runs 16 residues. Germline V gives CDR1 DFQATT, CDR2 SNEGSKA (reference sequence). A remark on this clonotype: Antigen unknown.

Libraries were UMI-labeled 5' RACE TRB cDNA. TCRdb re-analyzed the 5' RACE reads; it lists each CDR3 protein once, without DNA. Its table records tens of thousands of distinct CDR3 sequences. The chain uses TRBV20-1 and TRBJ2-5. This receptor was obtained from a human donor in good health. Some clones in this sample may be carry-over from other donors' samples. Material: naive CXCR3+ CD8+ T cells from blood. Specified subset: CD45RO-CCR7+CD27+CD95- naive CD8+ T cells expressing CXCR3 (TNR3+). The CDR3 is CSARDLTSGDQETQYF.